The clone carrying this T cell receptor (beta chain) occurred a few times. Expressed TCRB transcripts got sequenced, as all isolated RNA was reverse transcribed. Generated by immunoSEQ multiplex PCR, the TCRdb table keeps only in-frame clones and is missing some. This table has about 900,000 clones, roughly a sixth appearing once. This record belongs to a study of beta chain features in type 1 diabetes. Germline loops: CDR1 SNHLY, CDR2 FYNNEI. Trimming pared 6 bases from V and 4 bases from J, leaving 11 bases between. This CDR3 contains 13 residues. The rearrangement links TRBV2 to TRBJ2-3; D is ambiguous. Sequenced material: naive CD4+ T cells from blood. This clonotype originated in a woman under 30 in good health. In DNA, the CDR3 is TGTGCCAGCAGGACAAGCTCCGCAGATACGCAGTATTTT. It is translated as CASRTSSADTQYF. The full variable domain, completed using reference TRBV2 and TRBJ2-3, is EPEVTQTPSHQVTQMGQEVILRCVPISNHLYFYWYRQILGQKVEFLVSFYNNEISEKSEIFDDQFSVERPDGSNFTLKIRSTKLEDSAMYFCASRTSSADTQYFGPGTRLTVL.